This TCR beta chain was sequenced for a study of identical twins' blood T cells. Overall study findings and caveats: Each donor's most abundant TCRbeta clonotypes shared more CDR3 sequences with her twin than unrelated donors.

TCRdb itself ran the 5' RACE reads through MiXCR, one entry per CDR3 protein. The sample includes 350,000 to 450,000 distinct CDR3 sequences, roughly 27% of them seen just once. Donors were six healthy women in three monozygous twin pairs. CDR1 is DFQATT, CDR2 SNEGSKA, per germline (reference sequence). V shed 6 bases and J 4 bases; nucleotides not matched to a gene: 5. CDR3 length equals 13 residues. Many counts were recorded for this clonotype. Its specificity is not known. The material sequenced was PBMCs. The chain is built from TRBV20-1 and TRBJ1-3; 8 nucleotides match TRBD1. This TCR was recovered from a woman aged 18 to 55 in good health. The CDR3 reads CSAFRTGGNTIYF. DNA for the CDR3: TGCAGTGCGTTCCGGACAGGGGGAAACACCATATATTTT.